The 18 T cell receptor beta chains below all came from one sample that was sequenced in a study of response to subunit inactivated influenza vaccine. A single record per CDR3 protein comes from TCRdb applying MiXCR to the RT-PCR reads. The sample includes roughly 650,000 distinct CDR3 sequences, around 15% of them seen just once. Sequencing used PBMCs from blood, obtained roughly 2 weeks before vaccination. These receptors were taken from a man aged 45-65 years who received an inactivated influenza vaccine.

The chain uses TRBV9 and TRBJ2-3; possible D gene TRBD1, 6 bases. The CDR3 sequence is 14 residues long. The germline V and J ends were trimmed by 4 bases and 5 bases, with 14 bases remaining between them. Germline lookup yields CDR1 SGDLS and CDR2 YYNGEE. The CDR3 DNA follows: TGTGCCAGCAGCTCCCGGGTAGGGGGAGATACGCAGTATTTT. It encodes CASSSRVGGDTQYF.

J is TRBJ1-1 and V is TRBV12-3 or TRBV12-4, with D uncertain. CDR3 size: 16 residues. Trimming shortened V by 2 bases and J by 3 bases, and 16 bases separated the two germline ends. The CDR3 DNA reads as TGTGCCAGCAGTTTAAGCGTTAGTGTTGGGGACACTGAAGCTTTCTTT. Amino acids: CASSLSVSVGDTEAFF.

The V and J genes are TRBV20-1 and TRBJ1-1; D ambiguous. Deletions cut 6 bases from V and 1 base from J, with 15 bases between. The CDR3 spans 14 residues. CDR1 DFQATT and CDR2 SNEGSKA come from the germline V gene (reference sequence). The chain's CDR3 is CSAQALVPNTEAFF. Here the CDR3 DNA reads TGCAGTGCCCAGGCATTGGTCCCGAACACTGAAGCTTTCTTT.

The chain has TRBV30 and TRBJ1-5; 9 bases are a match to TRBD1. The CDR3 consists of 13 residues. The J segment lost 7 bases and the V segment lost 3 bases, leaving 4 bases of the junction unmatched. CDR1 is GTSNPN, CDR2 SVGIG, per germline (reference sequence). CDR3: CAWRGQGGQPQHF. The CDR3 DNA reads as TGTGCCTGGAGGGGACAGGGCGGGCAGCCCCAGCATTTT.

The sample holds many counts of this clonotype. This chain uses TRBV20-1 with TRBJ2-7; 15 bases line up with TRBD2. V was pared by 2 bases and J by 0 bases, with 14 bases of the junction left unmatched. The CDR3 runs 20 residues. Germline V gene lookup returns CDR1 DFQATT and CDR2 SNEGSKA (reference sequence). CDR3 in DNA: TGCAGTGCTAGAAGAGATTGGGGGACTAGCGGGAGGCCGAGCTCCTACGAGCAGTACTTC. It specifies CSARRDWGTSGRPSSYEQYF.

V usage is TRBV12-3 or TRBV12-4 and J usage is TRBJ1-4; 7 bases are a match to TRBD1. J lost 7 bases, V lost 3 bases, and 5 bases had no gene match. The length of the CDR3 is 14 residues. DNA of the CDR3: TGTGCCAGCAGTTTTAGTTCAGGGGGTGAAAAACTGTTTTTT. Protein product: CASSFSSGGEKLFF.

The rearrangement joins TRBV4-3 to TRBJ2-2; D possibly corresponds to TRBD1 (6 bases). The germline gives CDR1 LGHNA, CDR2 YSLEER. The CDR3 length is 14 residues. Trimming took 1 base from V and 7 from J, leaving 10 bases between them. The CDR3 DNA reads as TGCGCCAGCAGCCAAGTCGAGGGGGTCGGGGAGCTGTTTTTT. As protein: CASSQVEGVGELFF.

This clonotype was seen only a few times. The chain carries TRBV4-3 and TRBJ1-1; unclear D gene. The CDR3 consists of 13 residues. Deletions cut 0 bases from V and 2 bases from J, with 4 bases between. CDR1 LGHNA and CDR2 YSLEER come from the germline V gene. CDR3 sequence: CASSQESNTEAFF. In nucleotides, the CDR3 is TGCGCCAGCAGCCAAGAGTCTAACACTGAAGCTTTCTTT.

This clonotype was counted at least ten times. The genes are TRBV11-2 and TRBJ2-7, with 9 bases that match TRBD2. Germline V gives CDR1 SGHAT, CDR2 FQNNGV. The V segment lost 3 bases and the J segment 6 bases; nucleotides outside the gene matches: 6. The CDR3 is 14 residues long. CDR3 region: CASSFGGGAFEQYF. CDR3 sequence (DNA): TGTGCCAGCAGCTTTGGCGGGGGGGCGTTCGAGCAGTACTTC.

This clonotype was recorded many times. V gene TRBV11-2 combines with J gene TRBJ2-1, with 10 bases fitting TRBD2. V was pared by 6 bases and J by 8 bases, with 10 bases of the junction left unmatched. From germline, CDR1 is SGHAT and CDR2 FQNNGV. CDR3 length: 15 residues. CDR3 sequence reads: CASSSLAGGTHEQFF. CDR3 in DNA: TGTGCCAGCAGTTCCTTAGCGGGAGGTACCCATGAGCAGTTCTTC.

This clonotype was recorded a few times. The chain joins TRBV5-1 to TRBJ2-3; D remains unclear. Germline V gene data show CDR1 as SGHRS and CDR2 as YFSETQ. The CDR3 is 15 residues long. Between the trimmed V and J ends, which lost 4 bases and 0 bases, there was a span of 12 bases. The CDR3 sequence is CASSPAVISTDTQYF. The CDR3 DNA is TGCGCCAGCAGCCCTGCCGTGATTAGCACAGATACGCAGTATTTT.

The rearrangement links TRBV20-1 to TRBJ2-1; D gene ambiguous. Germline CDR1 DFQATT, CDR2 SNEGSKA (reference sequence). With 0 bases removed from V and 0 bases from J, the gap between germline ends came to 9 bases. The CDR3 contains 15 residues. The CDR3 spells CSARDFANSYNEQFF. CDR3 in DNA: TGCAGTGCTAGAGATTTCGCCAACTCCTACAATGAGCAGTTCTTC.

This clonotype was picked up a small number of times. The CDR3 sequence: CASSIGGELFF. For the CDR3, the DNA is TGTGCCAGTAGTATCGGTGGGGAGCTGTTTTTT. This rearrangement joins TRBV19 to TRBJ2-2; D gene ambiguous. The V gene's germline CDR1 is LNHDA and CDR2 SQIVND (reference sequence). This CDR3 is 11 amino acids long. The V end was cut by 3 bases, the J end by 8 bases, with 4 bases between.

In this sample, this clonotype turned up a few times. The chain couples TRBV7-2 to TRBJ1-2, with D maybe TRBD1 (5 bases). V was cut by 5 bases and J by 4 bases, with 14 bases left in between. In germline, CDR1 is SGHTA, CDR2 FQGNSA. The CDR3 has 14 residues. CDR3 sequence reads: CASSEGTGAYGYTF. CDR3 bases: TGTGCCAGCAGCGAAGGGACGGGCGCCTATGGCTACACCTTC.

This clonotype has more than one count but fewer than ten. This sequence joins TRBV12-3 or TRBV12-4 and TRBJ2-7; D may be TRBD1 (6 bases). This CDR3 region has 14 residues. The V and J ends lost 7 bases and 2 bases respectively, with 15 bases between them. CDR3 protein: CASTYRDTAYEQYF. The CDR3 DNA reads TGTGCCAGCACTTACCGGGACACCGCCTACGAGCAGTACTTC.

In this sample, this clonotype turned up many times. The rearrangement uses TRBV11-2 and TRBJ2-1; D gene unclear. V lost 5 bases to trimming and J lost 1 base, with 9 bases between them. The length of the CDR3 is 14 residues. From germline, CDR1 is SGHAT and CDR2 FQNNGV. The CDR3 DNA sequence: TGTGCCAGCAGCCAGTTGAAGTCCTACAATGAGCAGTTCTTC. Residues: CASSQLKSYNEQFF.

This clonotype has a handful of counts. The V call is TRBV4-2, the J call TRBJ1-1; 7 bases are a match to TRBD1. V lost 4 bases to trimming and J lost 1 base; unmatched junction nucleotides: 3. CDR1 and CDR2 from the germline V gene are LGHNA and YNFKEQ. The CDR3 has 14 residues. The CDR3 reads CASSPNRGNTEAFF. The CDR3 nucleotides read TGTGCCAGCAGCCCTAACAGGGGGAACACTGAAGCTTTCTTT.

This clonotype was observed a handful of times. J is TRBJ1-1 and V is TRBV12-3 or TRBV12-4; D unresolved. V was cut by 1 base and J by 4 bases, with 10 bases left in between. This CDR3 has 14 residues. The chain's CDR3 is CASSLDGVATEAFF. The CDR3 bases are TGTGCCAGCAGTTTAGACGGGGTAGCCACTGAAGCTTTCTTT.